The present entry profiles one TCR beta chain with its context. The V gene's germline CDR1 is LGHDT and CDR2 YNNKEL (reference sequence). This CDR3 has 14 residues. J lost 1 base, V lost 3 bases, and 2 bases had no gene match. Original processing methods: The authors estimated nucleated cell counts from reference gene primer amplification. TCRdb's copy holds only in-frame clones and misses some; the assay was immunoSEQ multiplex PCR. V, J and clone size are taken as reported in that table, and D and trimming were inferred from the DNA itself. This table holds some 66,000 clones, approximately 94% found once. The sample originates from a study of blood T cell repertoires in COVID-19. About the study: Material from acute and convalescent COVID-19 was sourced from the United States, Italy and Spain. PBMCs, B-cell-depleted T cells, or T cells were the source of the cDNA or gDNA that made up the material.

The sequence was collected from an older man with active COVID-19. The sequenced material came from peripheral blood. V gene TRBV3-1 (or the pseudogene TRBV3-2) combines with J gene TRBJ1-1; 7 positions match TRBD1. In nucleotides, the CDR3 is TGTGCCAGCAGCCACGGGGACAGGAACACTGAAGCTTTCTTT. The encoded protein is CASSHGDRNTEAFF.